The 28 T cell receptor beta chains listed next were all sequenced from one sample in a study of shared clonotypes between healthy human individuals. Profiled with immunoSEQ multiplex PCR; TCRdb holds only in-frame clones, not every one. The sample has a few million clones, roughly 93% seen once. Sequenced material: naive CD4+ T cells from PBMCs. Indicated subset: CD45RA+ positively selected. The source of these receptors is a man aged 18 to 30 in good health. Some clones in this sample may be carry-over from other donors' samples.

The CDR3 bases are TGCGCCAGCAGCTTGACTCAGGCTACCGGGAATGAGCAGTTCTTC. This encodes CASSLTQATGNEQFF. This chain joins TRBV5-1 and TRBJ2-1; D is uncertain. CDR3 length: 15 residues. Germline CDR1 and CDR2: SGHRS and YFSETQ. Trimming pared 1 base from V and 7 bases from J, leaving 15 bases between.

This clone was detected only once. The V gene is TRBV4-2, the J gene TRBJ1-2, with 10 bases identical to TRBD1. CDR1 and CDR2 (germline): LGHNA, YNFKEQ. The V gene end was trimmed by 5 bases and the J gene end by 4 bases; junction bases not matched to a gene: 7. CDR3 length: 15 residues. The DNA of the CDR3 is TGTGCCAGCAGCGCCCGACAGGGGGCGAGCTATGGCTACACCTTC. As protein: CASSARQGASYGYTF.

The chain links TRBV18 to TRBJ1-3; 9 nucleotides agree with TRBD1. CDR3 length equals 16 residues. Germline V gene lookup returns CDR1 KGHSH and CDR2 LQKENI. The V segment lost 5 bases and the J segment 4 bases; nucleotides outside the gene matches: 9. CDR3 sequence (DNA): TGTGCCAGCTCAACGGGACAGGGATCGGCAGGAAACACCATATATTTT. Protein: CASSTGQGSAGNTIYF.

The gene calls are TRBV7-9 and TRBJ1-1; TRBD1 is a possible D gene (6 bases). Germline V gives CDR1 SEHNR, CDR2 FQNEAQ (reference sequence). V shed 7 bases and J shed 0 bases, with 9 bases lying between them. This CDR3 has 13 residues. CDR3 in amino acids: CASTTGLNTEAFF. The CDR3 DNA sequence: TGTGCCAGCACTACAGGGTTGAACACTGAAGCTTTCTTT.

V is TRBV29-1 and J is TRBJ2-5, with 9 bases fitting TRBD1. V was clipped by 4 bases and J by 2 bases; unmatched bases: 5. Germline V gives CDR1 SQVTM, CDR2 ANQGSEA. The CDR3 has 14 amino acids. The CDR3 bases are TGCAGCGTTGGCCCCGGGACAGGGCAAGAGACCCAGTACTTC. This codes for CSVGPGTGQETQYF.

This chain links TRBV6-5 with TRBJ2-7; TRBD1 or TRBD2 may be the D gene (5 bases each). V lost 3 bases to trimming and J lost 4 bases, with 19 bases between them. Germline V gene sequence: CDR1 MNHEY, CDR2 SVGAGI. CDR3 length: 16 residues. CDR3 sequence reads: CASSYFGPRGTYEQYF. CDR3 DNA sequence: TGTGCCAGCAGTTATTTCGGCCCGAGGGGCACATACGAGCAGTACTTC.

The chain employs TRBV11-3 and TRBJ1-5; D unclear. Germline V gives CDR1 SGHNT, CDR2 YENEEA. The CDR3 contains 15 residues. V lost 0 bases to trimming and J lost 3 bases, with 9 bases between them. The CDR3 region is CASSLDLGYNQPQHF. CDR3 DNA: TGTGCCAGCAGCTTAGATTTGGGATACAATCAGCCCCAGCATTTT.

The CDR3 reads CASSQAGRSQETQYF. DNA of the CDR3: TGTGCCAGCAGCCAAGCCGGACGCAGCCAAGAGACCCAGTACTTC. The rearrangement links TRBV14 to TRBJ2-5; the D is unclear. V lost 1 base and J 1 base, leaving 10 bases between the germline ends. CDR1 and CDR2 from the germline V gene are SGHDN and FVKESK. The CDR3 sequence is 15 residues long.

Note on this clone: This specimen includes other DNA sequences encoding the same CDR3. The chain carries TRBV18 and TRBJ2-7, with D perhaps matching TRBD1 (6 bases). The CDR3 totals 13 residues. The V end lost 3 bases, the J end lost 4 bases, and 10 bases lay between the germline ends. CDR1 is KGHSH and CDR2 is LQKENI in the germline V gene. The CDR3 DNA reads TGTGCCAGCTCACCGGGACACTCATACGAGCAGTACTTC. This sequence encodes CASSPGHSYEQYF.

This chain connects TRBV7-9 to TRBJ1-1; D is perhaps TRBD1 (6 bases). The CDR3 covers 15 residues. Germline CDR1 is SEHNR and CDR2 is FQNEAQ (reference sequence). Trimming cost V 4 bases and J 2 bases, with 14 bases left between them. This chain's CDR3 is CASSSTGHTNTEAFF. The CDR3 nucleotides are TGTGCCAGCAGCTCCACGGGACATACTAACACTGAAGCTTTCTTT.

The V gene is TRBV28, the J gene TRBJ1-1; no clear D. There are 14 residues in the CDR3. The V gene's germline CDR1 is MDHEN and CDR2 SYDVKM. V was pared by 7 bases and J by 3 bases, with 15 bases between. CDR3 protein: CASTPGPGYTEAFF. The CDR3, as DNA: TGTGCCAGCACCCCTGGGCCGGGATACACTGAAGCTTTCTTT.

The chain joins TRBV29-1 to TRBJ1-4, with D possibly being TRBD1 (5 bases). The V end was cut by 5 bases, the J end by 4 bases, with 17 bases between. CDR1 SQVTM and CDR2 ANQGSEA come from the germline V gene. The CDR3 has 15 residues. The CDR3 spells CSVRWRDRINEKLFF. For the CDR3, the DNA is TGCAGCGTTCGTTGGAGGGACCGGATTAATGAAAAACTGTTTTTT.

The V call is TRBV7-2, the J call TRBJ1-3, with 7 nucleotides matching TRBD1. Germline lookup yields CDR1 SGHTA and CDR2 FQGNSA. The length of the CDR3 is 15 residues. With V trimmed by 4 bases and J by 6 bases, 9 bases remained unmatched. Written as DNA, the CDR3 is TGTGCCAGCAGCTACCGGACAGGCCGGGAAAACACCATATATTTT. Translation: CASSYRTGRENTIYF.

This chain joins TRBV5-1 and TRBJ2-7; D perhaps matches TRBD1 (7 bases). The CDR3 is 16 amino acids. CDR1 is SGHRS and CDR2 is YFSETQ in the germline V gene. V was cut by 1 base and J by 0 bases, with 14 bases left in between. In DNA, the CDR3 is TGCGCCAGCAGCTTGCTGGGCAGGGGGGTCTCCTACGAGCAGTACTTC. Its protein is CASSLLGRGVSYEQYF.

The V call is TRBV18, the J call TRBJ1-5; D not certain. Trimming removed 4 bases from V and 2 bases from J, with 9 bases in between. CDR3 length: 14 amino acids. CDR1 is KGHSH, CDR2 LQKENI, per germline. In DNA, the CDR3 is TGTGCCAGCTCACGTTTCCATGGCAATCAGCCCCAGCATTTT. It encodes CASSRFHGNQPQHF.

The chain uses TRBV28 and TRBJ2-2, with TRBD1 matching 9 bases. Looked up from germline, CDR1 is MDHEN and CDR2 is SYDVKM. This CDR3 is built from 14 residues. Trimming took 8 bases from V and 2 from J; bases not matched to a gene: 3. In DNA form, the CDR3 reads TGTGCCAGCCTGGGACAGGGAAACACCGGGGAGCTGTTTTTT. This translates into CASLGQGNTGELFF. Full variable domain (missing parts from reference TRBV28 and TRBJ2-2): DVKVTQSSRYLVKRTGEKVFLECVQDMDHENMFWYRQDPGLGLRLIYFSYDVKMKEKGDIPEGYSVSREKKERFSLILESASTNQTSMYLCASLGQGNTGELFFGEGSRLTVL.

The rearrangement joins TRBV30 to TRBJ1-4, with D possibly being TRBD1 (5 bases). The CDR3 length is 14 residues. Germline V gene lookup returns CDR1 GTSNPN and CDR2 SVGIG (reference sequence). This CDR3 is CACLAGEANEKLFF. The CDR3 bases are TGTGCTTGCCTAGCGGGGGAGGCTAATGAAAAACTGTTTTTT.

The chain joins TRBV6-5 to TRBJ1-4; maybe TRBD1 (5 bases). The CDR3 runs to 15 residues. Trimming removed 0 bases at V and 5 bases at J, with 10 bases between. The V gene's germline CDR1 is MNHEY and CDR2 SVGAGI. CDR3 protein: CASSYSGHRNEKLFF. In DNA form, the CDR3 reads TGTGCCAGCAGTTACTCTGGACATCGGAATGAAAAACTGTTTTTT.

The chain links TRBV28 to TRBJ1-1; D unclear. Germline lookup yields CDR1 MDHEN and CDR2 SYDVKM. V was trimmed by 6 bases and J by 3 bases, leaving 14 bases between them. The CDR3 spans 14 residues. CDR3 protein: CASSKLVPYTEAFF. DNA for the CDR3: TGTGCCAGCAGCAAACTCGTTCCGTACACTGAAGCTTTCTTT.

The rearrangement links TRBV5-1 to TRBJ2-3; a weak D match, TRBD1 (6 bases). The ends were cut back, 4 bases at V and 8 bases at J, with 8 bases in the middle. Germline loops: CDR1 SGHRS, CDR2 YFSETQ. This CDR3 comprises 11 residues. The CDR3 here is CASSDRSTQYF. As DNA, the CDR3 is TGCGCCAGCAGCGACAGGTCTACGCAGTATTTT.

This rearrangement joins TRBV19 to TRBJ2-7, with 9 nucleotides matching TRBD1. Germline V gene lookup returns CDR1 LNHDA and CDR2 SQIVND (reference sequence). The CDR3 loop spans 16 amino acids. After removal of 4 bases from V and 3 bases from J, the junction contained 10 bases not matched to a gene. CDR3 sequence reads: CASSTNLRTGDYEQYF. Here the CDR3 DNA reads TGTGCCAGTAGTACAAACCTTAGGACAGGGGACTACGAGCAGTACTTC.

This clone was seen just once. CDR3: CASSLLAGASGVWYF. In nucleotides, the CDR3 is TGTGCCAGCAGCCTACTAGCGGGAGCTTCGGGGGTTTGGTATTTT. This rearrangement joins TRBV2 to TRBJ2-3; 11 nucleotides match TRBD2. The junction had 16 bases not matched to a gene; V was cut back by 6 bases and J by 14 bases. Germline V gives CDR1 SNHLY, CDR2 FYNNEI. This CDR3 contains 15 residues.

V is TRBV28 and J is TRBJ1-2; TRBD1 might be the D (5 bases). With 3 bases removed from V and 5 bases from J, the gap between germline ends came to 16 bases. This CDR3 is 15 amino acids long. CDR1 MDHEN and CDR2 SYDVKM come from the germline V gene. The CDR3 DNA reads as TGTGCCAGCAGTTTGCCTGGCGGGACTAGTTATGGCTACACCTTC. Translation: CASSLPGGTSYGYTF.

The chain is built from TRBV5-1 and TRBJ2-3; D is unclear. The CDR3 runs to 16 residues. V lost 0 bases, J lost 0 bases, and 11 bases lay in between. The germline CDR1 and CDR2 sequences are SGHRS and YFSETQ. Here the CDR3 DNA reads TGCGCCAGCAGCTTGGAAGGCTCAACTAGCACAGATACGCAGTATTTT. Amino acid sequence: CASSLEGSTSTDTQYF.

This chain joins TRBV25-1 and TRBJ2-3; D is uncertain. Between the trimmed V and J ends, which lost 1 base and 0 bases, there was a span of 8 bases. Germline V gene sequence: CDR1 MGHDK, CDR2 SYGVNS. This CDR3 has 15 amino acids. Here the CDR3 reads CASSEWVGSTDTQYF. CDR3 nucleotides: TGTGCCAGCAGTGAATGGGTAGGAAGCACAGATACGCAGTATTTT.

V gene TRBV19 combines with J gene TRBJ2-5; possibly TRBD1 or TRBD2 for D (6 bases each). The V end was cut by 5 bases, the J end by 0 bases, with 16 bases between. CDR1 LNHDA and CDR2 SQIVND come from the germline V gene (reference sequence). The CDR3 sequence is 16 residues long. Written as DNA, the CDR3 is TGTGCCAGTAGTGACAGGAGGAGCGGGTACCAAGAGACCCAGTACTTC. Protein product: CASSDRRSGYQETQYF.

CDR3 sequence: CASSLPLNEQYF. Here the CDR3 DNA reads TGTGCCAGCAGCTTGCCCCTAAACGAGCAGTACTTC. The genes are TRBV5-4 and TRBJ2-7; D gene ambiguous. CDR3 length: 12 amino acids. V lost 1 base, J lost 5 bases, and 7 bases lay in between. Germline CDR1 reads SGHNT; CDR2 reads YYREEE (reference sequence).

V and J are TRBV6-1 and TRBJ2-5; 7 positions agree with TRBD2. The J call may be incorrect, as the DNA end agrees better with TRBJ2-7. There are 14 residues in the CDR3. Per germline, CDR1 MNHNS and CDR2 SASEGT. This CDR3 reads CASSRMEGGDEQYF. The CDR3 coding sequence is TGTGCCAGCAGCCGGATGGAGGGAGGGGACGAGCAGTACTTC.